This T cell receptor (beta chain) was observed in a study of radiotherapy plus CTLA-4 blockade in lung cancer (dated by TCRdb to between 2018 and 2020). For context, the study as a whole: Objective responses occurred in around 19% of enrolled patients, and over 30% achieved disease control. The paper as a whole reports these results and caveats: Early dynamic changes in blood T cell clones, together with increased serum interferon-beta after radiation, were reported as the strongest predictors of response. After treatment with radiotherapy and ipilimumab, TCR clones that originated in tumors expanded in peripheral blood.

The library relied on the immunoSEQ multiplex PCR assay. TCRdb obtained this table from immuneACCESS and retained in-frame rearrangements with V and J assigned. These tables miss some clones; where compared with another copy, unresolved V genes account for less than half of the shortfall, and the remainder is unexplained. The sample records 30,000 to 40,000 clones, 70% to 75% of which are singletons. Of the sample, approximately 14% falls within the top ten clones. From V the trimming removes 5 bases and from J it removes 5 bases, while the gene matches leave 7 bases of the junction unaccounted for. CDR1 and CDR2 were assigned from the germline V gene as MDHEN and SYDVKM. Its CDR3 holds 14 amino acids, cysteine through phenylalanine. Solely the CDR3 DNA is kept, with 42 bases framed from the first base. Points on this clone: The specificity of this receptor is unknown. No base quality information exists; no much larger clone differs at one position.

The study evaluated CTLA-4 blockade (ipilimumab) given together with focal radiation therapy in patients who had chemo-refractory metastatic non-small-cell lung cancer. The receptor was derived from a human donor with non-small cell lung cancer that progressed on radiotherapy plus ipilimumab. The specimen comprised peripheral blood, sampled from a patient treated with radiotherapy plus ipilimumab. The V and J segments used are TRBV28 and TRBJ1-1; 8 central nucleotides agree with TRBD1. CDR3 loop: CASSLGQGGTEAFF. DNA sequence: TGTGCCAGCAGTCTCGGACAGGGAGGGACTGAAGCTTTCTTT. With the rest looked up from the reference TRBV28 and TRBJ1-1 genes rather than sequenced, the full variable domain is DVKVTQSSRYLVKRTGEKVFLECVQDMDHENMFWYRQDPGLGLRLIYFSYDVKMKEKGDIPEGYSVSREKKERFSLILESASTNQTSMYLCASSLGQGGTEAFFGQGTRLTVV.